These 28 T cell receptor beta chains were sequenced from one sample in a study of blood T cells in healthy people across ages. Together with a sample-barcoded 5' primer, a J-beta primer mix was included in a second PCR lasting about 7 to 11 cycles. TCRdb re-derived calls from the 5' RACE reads in MiXCR, one entry per CDR3 protein. Of 700,000 or so distinct CDR3 sequences in the sample, around 41% were seen once. Sequenced input: blood. The source of these receptors is a man at least 80 years old in good health.

This clonotype was seen a few times. The chain combines TRBV20-1 with TRBJ2-3, with D unclear. V lost 1 base, J lost 0 bases, and 17 bases lay in between. CDR1 and CDR2 from the germline V gene are DFQATT and SNEGSKA (reference sequence). The CDR3 runs 17 residues. The CDR3 nucleotides are TGCAGTGCTAGAGGGTTTCCCACAGAAACTAGCACAGATACGCAGTATTTT. It encodes CSARGFPTETSTDTQYF.

J is TRBJ1-1 and V is TRBV25-1; no clear D. Germline lookup yields CDR1 MGHDK and CDR2 SYGVNS. V was trimmed by 8 bases and J by 0 bases, leaving 16 bases between them. The CDR3 sequence is 15 residues long. The DNA of the CDR3 is TGTGCCAGCCCTACTGCCATCCCGATGAACACTGAAGCTTTCTTT. Translating it yields CASPTAIPMNTEAFF.

V usage is TRBV6-5 and J usage is TRBJ1-4; 9 bases are a match to TRBD1. The CDR3 has 15 amino acids. V was clipped by 7 bases and J by 0 bases; unmatched bases: 3. Germline CDR1 and CDR2: MNHEY and SVGAGI. CDR3 in amino acids: CASKRQGATNEKLFF. In DNA form, the CDR3 reads TGTGCCAGCAAAAGACAGGGGGCAACTAATGAAAAACTGTTTTTT.

The V gene is TRBV6-7, the J gene TRBJ2-6, with D perhaps TRBD1 (5 bases). TRBV6-7 is recorded as an ORF, its role being uncertain. The ends were cut back, 3 bases at V and 0 bases at J, with 9 bases in the middle. The CDR3 runs to 16 residues. The CDR3: CASSYPDSSGANVLTF. The CDR3 coding sequence is TGTGCCAGCAGTTATCCCGACAGCTCTGGGGCCAACGTCCTGACTTTC.

Regarding this clonotype: A read error may produce the germline difference seen at one junction end. The V gene is TRBV4-3, the J gene TRBJ1-4; D gene unclear. The V gene's germline CDR1 is LGHNA and CDR2 YSLEER. CDR3 length equals 14 residues. CDR3 in DNA: TGCGCCAGCAGCCAGCGGACTAGTGGCGAAAAGCTGTTTTTT. Protein sequence: CASSQRTSGEKLFF.

The genes are TRBV15 and TRBJ2-7; D unclear. The CDR3 is 12 residues long. The germline gives CDR1 LNHNV, CDR2 YYDKDF (reference sequence). Trimming cost V 0 bases and J 7 bases, with 7 bases left between them. CDR3: CATSRDFQEQYF. The CDR3 nucleotides read TGTGCCACCAGCAGAGATTTCCAGGAGCAGTACTTC.

The chain uses TRBV20-1 and TRBJ2-5, with TRBD2 matching 7 bases. This CDR3 spans 15 amino acids. Trimming at V came to 5 bases and at J to 4 bases, leaving 13 bases not matched to a gene. CDR1 DFQATT and CDR2 SNEGSKA come from the germline V gene (reference sequence). CDR3 DNA: TGCAGTGCTCCCGGCGCTAGCGGAACCCGAGAGACCCAGTACTTC. Translation gives CSAPGASGTRETQYF.

In regard to this clonotype: An end of the junction differs from the germline gene, which may be a read error. The V call is TRBV7-2, the J call TRBJ2-1, with TRBD1 identical over 9 bases. Germline loops: CDR1 SGHTA, CDR2 FQGNSA. The CDR3 is 16 residues long. The DNA for the CDR3 is TGTGCCGGCAGCTTAGTGTGGGACAGGGTAAGCAATGAGCAGTTCTTC. As protein: CAGSLVWDRVSNEQFF.

The sample holds many counts of this clonotype. The chain employs TRBV5-1 and TRBJ2-1; 7 nucleotides agree with TRBD2. The CDR3 runs 12 residues. V gave up 4 bases and J gave up 8 bases; unmatched junction bases: 3. Germline V gene data show CDR1 as SGHRS and CDR2 as YFSETQ. In DNA form, the CDR3 reads TGCGCCAGCAGCGCCGGACTAGATGAGCAGTTCTTC. Amino acids: CASSAGLDEQFF. Filled out from reference TRBV5-1 and TRBJ2-1, the complete variable domain reads KAGVTQTPRYLIKTRGQQVTLSCSPISGHRSVSWYQQTPGQGLQFLFEYFSETQRNKGNFPGRFSGRQFSNSRSEMNVSTLELGDSALYLCASSAGLDEQFFGPGTRLTVL.

The V gene is TRBV27, the J gene TRBJ1-2; D possibly corresponds to TRBD1 (5 bases). CDR3 length equals 14 residues. Germline assignment: CDR1 MNHEY and CDR2 SMNVEV (reference sequence). V lost 5 bases, J lost 5 bases, and 15 bases lay in between. The CDR3 region is CASSPPGGAYGYTF. CDR3 coding DNA: TGTGCCAGCAGTCCGCCGGGAGGGGCGTATGGCTACACCTTC.

The chain recombines TRBV6-1 with TRBJ2-2; 7 positions agree with TRBD1. V trimming: 2 bases; J trimming: 7 bases; junction bases outside the gene matches: 7. The CDR3 runs 15 residues. Germline values: CDR1 MNHNS, CDR2 SASEGT. As DNA, the CDR3 is TGTGCCAGCAGTGAACAGGGGGAAATTAGCGGGGAGCTGTTTTTT. Residues: CASSEQGEISGELFF.

The chain joins TRBV4-3 to TRBJ2-6; TRBD2 aligns across 7 bases. This CDR3 spans 18 amino acids. The germline gives CDR1 LGHNA, CDR2 YSLEER. V lost 4 bases to trimming and J lost 3 bases; unmatched junction nucleotides: 12. The CDR3 region has the DNA TGCGCCAGCAGCCGTCGCGGGGGAGGGACCGGTGGGGCCAACGTCCTGACTTTC. Its translation is CASSRRGGGTGGANVLTF.

A few counts support this clonotype. V is TRBV27 and J is TRBJ2-7; 10 nucleotides align to TRBD1. Trimming at V came to 5 bases and at J to 3 bases, leaving 10 bases not matched to a gene. The CDR3 sequence is 16 residues long. CDR1 is MNHEY and CDR2 is SMNVEV in the germline V gene (reference sequence). As DNA, the CDR3 is TGTGCCAGCAGTCTCCAGACAGGGGGCGGTGGCTACGAGCAGTACTTC. It is translated as CASSLQTGGGGYEQYF.

This clonotype was counted only a few times. The J gene is TRBJ2-3, the V gene TRBV7-9; tentatively, D is TRBD1 (6 bases). Germline V gene lookup returns CDR1 SEHNR and CDR2 FQNEAQ (reference sequence). The CDR3 runs 16 residues. Trimming took 5 bases from V and 0 from J, leaving 15 bases between them. The CDR3: CASSLRSGQSTDTQYF. For the CDR3, the DNA is TGTGCCAGCAGCCTTAGGTCTGGACAGAGCACAGATACGCAGTATTTT.

This clonotype has only a few counts. The chain has TRBV20-1 and TRBJ2-7; D is unresolved. The germline V and J ends were trimmed by 5 bases and 0 bases, with 17 bases remaining between them. Per the germline V gene, CDR1 is DFQATT and CDR2 is SNEGSKA (reference sequence). The CDR3 contains 15 residues. CDR3 coding DNA: TGCAGTGCTGTTGACACTACCGTCCTCTCCTACGAGCAGTACTTC. This sequence encodes CSAVDTTVLSYEQYF.

This clonotype was seen more than once but under ten times. The rearrangement joins TRBV15 to TRBJ2-7; 10 nucleotides align to TRBD2. The CDR3 extends over 16 amino acids. Germline CDR1 is LNHNV and CDR2 is YYDKDF (reference sequence). J gave up 0 bases and V 4 bases, and 6 bases lay outside the gene matches. CDR3 in amino acids: CATSNYSGRLSYEQYF. In DNA, the CDR3 is TGTGCCACCAGCAACTATAGCGGGAGGCTCTCCTACGAGCAGTACTTC.

This chain joins TRBV7-9 and TRBJ2-1, with D perhaps TRBD1 or TRBD2 (5 bases each). The CDR3 runs to 12 residues. CDR1 and CDR2 from the germline V gene are SEHNR and FQNEAQ (reference sequence). The V end lost 5 bases, the J end lost 14 bases, and 16 bases lay between the germline ends. As DNA, the CDR3 is TGTGCCAGCAGCCTGTCGGGACGGTTGAAGTTCTTC. Protein sequence: CASSLSGRLKFF.

There are a few counts of this clonotype. V is TRBV4-3 and J is TRBJ2-1, with 8 positions matching TRBD1. Germline CDR1 reads LGHNA; CDR2 reads YSLEER. The CDR3 is 17 amino acids. Losses at the gene ends were 4 bases for V and 2 bases for J; bases not matched to a gene: 10. The CDR3 region has the DNA TGCGCCAGCAGCCGATACCCCCAGGGGGCCACCTACAATGAGCAGTTCTTC. It translates to CASSRYPQGATYNEQFF.

This clonotype was picked up one time. A much larger clone lies a single base off, so this may be a read error. The DNA for the CDR3 is TGTGCCAGCTGGGCGGAGAACAATGAGCAGTTCTTC. Its translation is CASWAENNEQFF. The rearrangement links TRBV6-2 or TRBV6-3 to TRBJ2-1; no reliable D call. This CDR3 is built from 12 residues. V lost 8 bases and J lost 5, with 10 bases in between. The germline gives CDR1 MNHEY, CDR2 SVGEGT.

The V and J genes are TRBV18 and TRBJ2-7; TRBD1 aligns across 9 bases. Trimming removed 4 bases from V and 6 bases from J; junction bases left unmatched: 7. Germline assignment: CDR1 KGHSH and CDR2 LQKENI. CDR3 length: 14 amino acids. CDR3: CASSLRDRATEQYF. In nucleotides, the CDR3 is TGTGCCAGCTCACTACGGGACAGGGCGACCGAGCAGTACTTC.

To note about this clonotype: At one end the junction does not follow the germline gene, possibly because of a read error. The chain recombines TRBV20-1 with TRBJ2-1; D gene uncertain. Germline CDR1 reads DFQATT; CDR2 reads SNEGSKA (reference sequence). The CDR3 has 17 amino acids. The CDR3: CSARGPSDGSSYNERFF. The CDR3 DNA follows: TGCAGTGCTAGAGGGCCCTCCGACGGCAGCTCCTACAATGAGCGGTTCTTC.

This chain joins TRBV25-1 and TRBJ2-3, with D tentatively TRBD1 (5 bases). The germline CDR1 and CDR2 sequences are MGHDK and SYGVNS. There are 17 residues in the CDR3. The V end was cut by 0 bases, the J end by 2 bases, with 15 bases between. The CDR3 loop is CASSEYLVAGYTDTQYF. The CDR3 coding sequence is TGTGCCAGCAGTGAATACTTAGTGGCAGGGTACACAGATACGCAGTATTTT.

CDR3 in DNA: TGTGCCAGCAGTAAAGCTCGACAGGGGGGTGAGCAGTACTTC. It translates to CASSKARQGGEQYF. The rearrangement uses TRBV12-3 or TRBV12-4 and TRBJ2-7, with 9 bases aligning to TRBD1. The CDR3 has 14 residues. V lost 5 bases to trimming and J lost 7 bases; unmatched junction nucleotides: 9.

This chain links TRBV15 with TRBJ2-7, with D unresolved. V lost 1 base and J 4 bases, leaving 5 bases between the germline ends. The germline gives CDR1 LNHNV, CDR2 YYDKDF (reference sequence). The CDR3 is made up of 12 amino acids. The CDR3 nucleotides are TGTGCCACCAGCAGAGGAGCTTACGAGCAGTACTTC. Residues: CATSRGAYEQYF.

This chain connects TRBV9 to TRBJ2-5; the D is unclear. Trimming took 0 bases from V and 4 from J, leaving 13 bases between them. The CDR3 totals 15 residues. CDR1 and CDR2 from the germline V gene are SGDLS and YYNGEE. The CDR3 DNA reads as TGTGCCAGCAGCGTAGGTCTGGCCCTCGGAGAGACCCAGTACTTC. It specifies CASSVGLALGETQYF.

This clonotype was seen only once. J is TRBJ2-5 and V is TRBV20-1; TRBD1 is a possible D gene (6 bases). V shed 5 bases and J shed 5 bases, with 15 bases lying between them. There are 13 residues in the CDR3. Germline V gene data show CDR1 as DFQATT and CDR2 as SNEGSKA (reference sequence). The CDR3, as DNA: TGCAGTGCTCATAACAGGGTAGGGGAGACCCAGTACTTC. Amino acids: CSAHNRVGETQYF.

This clonotype appeared a single time. The V call is TRBV20-1, the J call TRBJ2-5; TRBD1 is a possible D gene (6 bases). The CDR3 runs to 13 residues. Trimming took off 4 bases at V and 5 bases at J, with 14 bases between the two ends. The germline CDR1 and CDR2 sequences are DFQATT and SNEGSKA (reference sequence). CDR3 protein: CSAKPGHIETQYF. The CDR3 DNA is TGCAGTGCTAAACCGGGACATATCGAGACCCAGTACTTC.

The genes are TRBV7-3 and TRBJ2-3; TRBD2 is a possible D gene (5 bases). CDR1 is SGHTA, CDR2 FQGTGA, per germline. V was shortened by 5 bases and J by 3 bases, with 12 bases between the two germline ends. The CDR3 totals 14 residues. The CDR3 sequence: CASSVGGITDTQYF. Written as DNA, the CDR3 is TGTGCCAGCAGCGTAGGAGGAATTACAGATACGCAGTATTTT.